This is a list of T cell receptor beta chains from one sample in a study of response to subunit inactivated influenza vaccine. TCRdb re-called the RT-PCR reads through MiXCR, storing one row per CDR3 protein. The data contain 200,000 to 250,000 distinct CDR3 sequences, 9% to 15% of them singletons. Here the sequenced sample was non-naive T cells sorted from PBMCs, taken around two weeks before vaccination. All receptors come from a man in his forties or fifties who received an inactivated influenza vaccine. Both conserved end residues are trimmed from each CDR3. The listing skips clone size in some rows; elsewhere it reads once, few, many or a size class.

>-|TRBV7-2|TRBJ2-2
ASSGTGELF
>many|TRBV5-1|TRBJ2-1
ASSSEGGRDEQF
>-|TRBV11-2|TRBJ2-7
ASRRGTYEQY
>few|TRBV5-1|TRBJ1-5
ASSYVGADEPQH
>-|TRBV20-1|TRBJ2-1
SAQRGASAF
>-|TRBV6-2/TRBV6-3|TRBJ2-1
ASMHRTKPQQF
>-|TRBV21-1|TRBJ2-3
AIMGSGGSTDTQY
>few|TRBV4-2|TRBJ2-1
ASSQSFEATEI
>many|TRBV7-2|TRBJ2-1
ASSLAAGTASSYNEQF
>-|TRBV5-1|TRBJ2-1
ASSVSTGTSVHNEQF
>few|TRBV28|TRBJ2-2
ASSPDLAGATGELF
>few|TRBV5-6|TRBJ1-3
ASSLGRNTIY
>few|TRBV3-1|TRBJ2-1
ASSQGLAAYEQF
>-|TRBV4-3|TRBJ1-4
ASSQDRFYTEKLF
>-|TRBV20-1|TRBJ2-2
SASLQTPNTGELF
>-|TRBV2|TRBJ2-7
ASRSTRDHLGYEQY
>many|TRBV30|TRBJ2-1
AYAGSGEQF
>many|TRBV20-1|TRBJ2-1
SASELTPASYNEQF
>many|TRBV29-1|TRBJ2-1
SVSDRGPWDEQF
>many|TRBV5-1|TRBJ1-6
ASSPTGTGHSPLH
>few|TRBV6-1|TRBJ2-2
AISEASSGGAEGGELF
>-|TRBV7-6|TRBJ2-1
ASSSIGTSAHNEQF
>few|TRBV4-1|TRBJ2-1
ASSQDSFSYNEQF
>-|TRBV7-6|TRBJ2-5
ASSVIAGGRIGETQY
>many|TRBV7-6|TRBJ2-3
ASSLGLAGGPATDTQY
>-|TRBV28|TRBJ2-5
ASSLSLRQGAQETQY
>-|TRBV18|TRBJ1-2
ASSPSGLEGYT
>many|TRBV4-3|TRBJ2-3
ASSQVPGSTDTQY
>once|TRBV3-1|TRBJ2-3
ASSQGPTYTQY
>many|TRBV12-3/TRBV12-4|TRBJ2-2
ASSFHLGTGELF
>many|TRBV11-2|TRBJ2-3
ASVRGGGGTDTQY
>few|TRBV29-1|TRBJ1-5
SVGDLKEPQH
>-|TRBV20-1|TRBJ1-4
SAPAGGLFEKLF
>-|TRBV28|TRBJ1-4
ASSEPGQGSEKLF
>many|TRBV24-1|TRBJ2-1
ATSGQTGTPYNEQF
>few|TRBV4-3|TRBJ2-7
ASSHMEGTGTYEQY
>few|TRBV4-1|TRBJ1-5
ASSLSPDGDQPQH
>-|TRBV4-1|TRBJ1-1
ASSQTRRGRGTEAF
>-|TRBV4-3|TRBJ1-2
ASSPWTADVGYT
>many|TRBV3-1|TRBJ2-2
ASSRTGFVAGELF
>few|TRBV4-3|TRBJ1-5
ASSLFRDRNQPQH